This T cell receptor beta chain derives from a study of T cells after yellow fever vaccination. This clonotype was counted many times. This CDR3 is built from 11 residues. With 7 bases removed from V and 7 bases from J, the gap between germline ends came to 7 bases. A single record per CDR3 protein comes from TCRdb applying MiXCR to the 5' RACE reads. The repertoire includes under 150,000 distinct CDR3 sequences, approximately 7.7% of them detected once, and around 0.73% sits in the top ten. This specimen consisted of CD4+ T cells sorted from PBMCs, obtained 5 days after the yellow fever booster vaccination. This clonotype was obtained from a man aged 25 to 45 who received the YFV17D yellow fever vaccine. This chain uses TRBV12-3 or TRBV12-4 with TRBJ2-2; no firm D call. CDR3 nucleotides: TGTGCCAGCACTCGGTTCGGGGAGCTGTTTTTT. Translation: CASTRFGELFF.